In its sample, the clone carrying this TCR beta chain was seen a few times. No antigen is known for it. Time point: persistent/refractory GD, antithyroid drugs over 5 years with positive TRAb. Following extraction of RNA from PBMCs, that RNA was used to make the TCR library. With 4 bases clipped from V and 5 bases from J, the junction kept 10 bases outside the gene matches. CDR1 and CDR2 from the germline V gene are MNHEY and SVGEGT. The CDR3 is 15 amino acids. Library construction for TCR beta used iRepertoire HTBI primers and Arm-PCR of CDR3 regions. TCRdb itself ran the multiplex PCR reads through MiXCR, one entry per CDR3 protein. The sample includes over 300,000 distinct CDR3 sequences, about 20% of them seen just once. This sample is part of a study of regulatory T cells in long-lasting Graves disease. Study-level information: Those with persistent Graves' disease had received antithyroid drugs for over 5 years with positive TSH receptor antibodies.

Study-level results: There were preferences for TRBV28, TRBJ1-2 and TRBJ2-5 in persistent disease. Whereas new patients shared roughly 910 public clonotypes, persistent patients shared more, at about 2,500.

Here the sequenced sample was peripheral blood mononuclear cells (PBMCs), taken when the disease was refractory, from a patient treated with antithyroid drugs. This receptor was taken from a female donor with Graves disease. The J gene is TRBJ2-7, the V gene TRBV6-2 or TRBV6-3, with 8 bases that match TRBD2. In nucleotides, the CDR3 is TGTGCCAGCAGTTCCTCGCGGGGGGTTGGGAACGAGCAGTACTTC. This gives the protein CASSSSRGVGNEQYF.